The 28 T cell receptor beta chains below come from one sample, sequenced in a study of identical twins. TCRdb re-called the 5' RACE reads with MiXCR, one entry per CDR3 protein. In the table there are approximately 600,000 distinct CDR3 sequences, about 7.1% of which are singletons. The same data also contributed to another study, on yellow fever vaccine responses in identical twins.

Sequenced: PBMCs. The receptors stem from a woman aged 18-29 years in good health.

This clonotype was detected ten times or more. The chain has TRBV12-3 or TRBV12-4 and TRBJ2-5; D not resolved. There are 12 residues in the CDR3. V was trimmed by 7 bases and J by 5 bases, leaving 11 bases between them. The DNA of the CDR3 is TGTGCCAGCATGTCAAAGATGGAGACCCAGTACTTC. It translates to CASMSKMETQYF.

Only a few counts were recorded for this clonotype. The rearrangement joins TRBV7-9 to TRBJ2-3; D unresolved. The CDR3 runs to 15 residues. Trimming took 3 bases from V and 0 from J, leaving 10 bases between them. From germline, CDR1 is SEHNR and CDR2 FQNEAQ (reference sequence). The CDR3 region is CASSFLGISTDTQYF. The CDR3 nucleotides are TGTGCCAGCAGCTTTTTGGGGATCAGCACAGATACGCAGTATTTT.

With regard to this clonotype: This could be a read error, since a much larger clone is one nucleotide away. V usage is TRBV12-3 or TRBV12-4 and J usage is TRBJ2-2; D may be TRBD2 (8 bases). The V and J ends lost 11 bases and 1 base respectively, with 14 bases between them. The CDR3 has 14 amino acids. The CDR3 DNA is TGTGCCTCGGGGGGGACAGTGAACACCGGGGAGCTGTTTTTT. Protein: CASGGTVNTGELFF.

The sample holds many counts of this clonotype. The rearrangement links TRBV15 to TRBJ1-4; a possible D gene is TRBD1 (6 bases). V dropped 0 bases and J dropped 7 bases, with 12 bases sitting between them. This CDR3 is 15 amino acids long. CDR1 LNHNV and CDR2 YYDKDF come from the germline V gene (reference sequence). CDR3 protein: CATSRDGGGGEKLFF. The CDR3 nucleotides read TGTGCCACCAGCAGAGATGGCGGGGGCGGTGAAAAACTGTTTTTT.

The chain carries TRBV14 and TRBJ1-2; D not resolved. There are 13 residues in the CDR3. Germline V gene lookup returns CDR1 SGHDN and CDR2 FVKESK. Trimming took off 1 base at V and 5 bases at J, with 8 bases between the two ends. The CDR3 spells CASSQALTYGYTF. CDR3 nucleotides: TGTGCCAGCAGCCAAGCACTGACTTATGGCTACACCTTC.

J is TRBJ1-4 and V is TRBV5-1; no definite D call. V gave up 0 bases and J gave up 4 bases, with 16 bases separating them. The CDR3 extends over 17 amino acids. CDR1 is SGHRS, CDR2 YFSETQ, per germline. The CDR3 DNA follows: TGCGCCAGCAGCTTGGGGGCAAGCCGAACTGGTAATGAAAAACTGTTTTTT. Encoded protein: CASSLGASRTGNEKLFF.

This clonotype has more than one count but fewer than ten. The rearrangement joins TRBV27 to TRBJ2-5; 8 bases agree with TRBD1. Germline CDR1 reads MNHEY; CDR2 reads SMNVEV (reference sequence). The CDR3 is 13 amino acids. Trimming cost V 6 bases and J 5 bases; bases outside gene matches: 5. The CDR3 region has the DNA TGTGCCAGCAGGCGATGGACAGGGGAGACCCAGTACTTC. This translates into CASRRWTGETQYF.

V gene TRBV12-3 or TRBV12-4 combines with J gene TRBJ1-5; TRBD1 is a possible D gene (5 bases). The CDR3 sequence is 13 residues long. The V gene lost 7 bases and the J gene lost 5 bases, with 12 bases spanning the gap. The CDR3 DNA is TGTGCCAGCACCTGGGGGGTAGATCAGCCCCAGCATTTT. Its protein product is CASTWGVDQPQHF.

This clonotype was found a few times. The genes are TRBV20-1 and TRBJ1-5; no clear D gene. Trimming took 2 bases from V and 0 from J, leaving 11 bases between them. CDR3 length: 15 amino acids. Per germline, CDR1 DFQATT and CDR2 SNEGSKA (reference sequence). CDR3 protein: CSARRLGISNQPQHF. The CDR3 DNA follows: TGCAGTGCTAGAAGGCTTGGGATTAGCAATCAGCCCCAGCATTTT.

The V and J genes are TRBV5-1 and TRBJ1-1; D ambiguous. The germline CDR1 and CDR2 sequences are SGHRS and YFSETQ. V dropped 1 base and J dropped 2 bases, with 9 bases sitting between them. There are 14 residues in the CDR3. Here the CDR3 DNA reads TGCGCCAGCAGCTTGCTGGGTGAAAACACTGAAGCTTTCTTT. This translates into CASSLLGENTEAFF.

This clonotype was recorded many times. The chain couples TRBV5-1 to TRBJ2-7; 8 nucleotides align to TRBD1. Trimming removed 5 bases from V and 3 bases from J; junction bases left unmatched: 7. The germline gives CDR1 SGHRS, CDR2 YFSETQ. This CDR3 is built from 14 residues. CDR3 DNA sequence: TGCGCCAGCAGTAGTGGACAGGGCAGCTACGAGCAGTACTTC. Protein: CASSSGQGSYEQYF.

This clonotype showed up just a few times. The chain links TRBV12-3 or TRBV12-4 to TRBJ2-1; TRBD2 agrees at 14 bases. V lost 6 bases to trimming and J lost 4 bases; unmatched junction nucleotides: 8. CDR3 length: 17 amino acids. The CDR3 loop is CASSAGTSGSEYNEQFF. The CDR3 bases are TGTGCCAGCAGCGCCGGGACTAGCGGGAGCGAGTACAATGAGCAGTTCTTC.

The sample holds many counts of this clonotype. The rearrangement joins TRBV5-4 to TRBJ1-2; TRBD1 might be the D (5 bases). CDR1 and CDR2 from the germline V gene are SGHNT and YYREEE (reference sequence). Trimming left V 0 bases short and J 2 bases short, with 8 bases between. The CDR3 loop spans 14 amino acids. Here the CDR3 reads CASSLGTRNYGYTF. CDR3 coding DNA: TGTGCCAGCAGCTTGGGGACACGCAACTATGGCTACACCTTC. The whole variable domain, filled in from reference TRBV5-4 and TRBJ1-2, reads ETGVTQSPTHLIKTRGQQVTLRCSSQSGHNTVSWYQQALGQGPQFIFQYYREEENGRGNFPPRFSGLQFPNYSSELNVNALELDDSALYLCASSLGTRNYGYTFGSGTRLTVV.

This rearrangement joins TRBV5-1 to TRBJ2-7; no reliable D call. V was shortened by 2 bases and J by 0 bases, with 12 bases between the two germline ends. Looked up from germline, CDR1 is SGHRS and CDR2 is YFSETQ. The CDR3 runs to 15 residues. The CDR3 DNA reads TGCGCCAGCAGCTTAAATAGCCGCCACTCCTACGAGCAGTACTTC. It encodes CASSLNSRHSYEQYF.

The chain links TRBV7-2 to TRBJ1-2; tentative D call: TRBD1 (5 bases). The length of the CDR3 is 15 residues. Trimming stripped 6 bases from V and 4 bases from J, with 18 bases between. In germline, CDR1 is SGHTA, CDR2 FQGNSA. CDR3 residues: CASSPNAGTPYGYTF. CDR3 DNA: TGTGCCAGCAGTCCGAACGCCGGGACCCCCTATGGCTACACCTTC.

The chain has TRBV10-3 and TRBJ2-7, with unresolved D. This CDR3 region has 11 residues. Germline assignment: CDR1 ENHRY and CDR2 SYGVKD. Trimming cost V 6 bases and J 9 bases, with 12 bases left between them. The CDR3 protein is CAISNTSVQYF. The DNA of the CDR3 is TGTGCCATCAGCAATACAAGCGTGCAGTACTTC.

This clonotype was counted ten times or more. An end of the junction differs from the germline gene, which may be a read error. CDR3 coding DNA: TGTGCCAGCAGCTTAGTGGGGAGCACAGATACGCAGTATTTT. Translation gives CASSLVGSTDTQYF. The chain joins TRBV5-1 to TRBJ2-3; no reliable D call. Germline V gene sequence: CDR1 SGHRS, CDR2 YFSETQ. This CDR3 is 14 amino acids long.

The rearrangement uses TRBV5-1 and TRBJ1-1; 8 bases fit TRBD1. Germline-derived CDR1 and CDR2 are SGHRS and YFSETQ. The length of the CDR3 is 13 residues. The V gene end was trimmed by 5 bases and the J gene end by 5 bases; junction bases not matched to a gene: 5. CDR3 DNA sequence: TGCGCCAGCAGTTCAGGGGGCAAAACTGAAGCTTTCTTT. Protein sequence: CASSSGGKTEAFF.

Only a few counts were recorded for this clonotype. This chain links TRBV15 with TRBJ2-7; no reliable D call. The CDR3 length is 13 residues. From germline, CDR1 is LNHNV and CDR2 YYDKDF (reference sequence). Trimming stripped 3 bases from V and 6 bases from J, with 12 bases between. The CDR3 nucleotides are TGTGCCACCAGCAGTACGAACCACCTCGAGCAGTACGTC. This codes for CATSSTNHLEQYV.

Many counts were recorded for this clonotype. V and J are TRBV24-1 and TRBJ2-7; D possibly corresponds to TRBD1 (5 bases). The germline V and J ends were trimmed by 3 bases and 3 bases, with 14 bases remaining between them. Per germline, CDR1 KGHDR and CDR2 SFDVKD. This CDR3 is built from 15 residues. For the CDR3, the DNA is TGTGCCACCAGTGATAACTCAGGGTTAGACTACGAGCAGTACTTC. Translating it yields CATSDNSGLDYEQYF.

DNA of the CDR3: TGTGCCAGCAGTTTATTCCCCCCCGTACTAGCGGGTAGCACAGATACGCAGTATTTT. Its translation: CASSLFPPVLAGSTDTQYF. J is TRBJ2-3 and V is TRBV12-3 or TRBV12-4, with TRBD2 matching over 9 bases. This CDR3 has 19 residues. The trim removed 2 bases at V and 0 bases at J, leaving 12 bases unmatched.

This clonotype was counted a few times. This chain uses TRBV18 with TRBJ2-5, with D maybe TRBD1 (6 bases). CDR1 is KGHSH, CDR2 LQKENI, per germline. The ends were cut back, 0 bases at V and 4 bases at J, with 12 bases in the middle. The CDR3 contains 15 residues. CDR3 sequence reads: CASSPPPGTIETQYF. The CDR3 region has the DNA TGTGCCAGCTCACCACCCCCGGGGACAATAGAGACCCAGTACTTC.

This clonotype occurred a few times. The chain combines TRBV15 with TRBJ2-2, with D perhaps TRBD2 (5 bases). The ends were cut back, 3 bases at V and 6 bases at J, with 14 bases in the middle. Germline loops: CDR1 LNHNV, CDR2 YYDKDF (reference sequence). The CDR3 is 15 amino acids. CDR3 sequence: CATSSLAWESGELFF. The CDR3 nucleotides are TGTGCCACCAGCAGTTTGGCGTGGGAGTCCGGGGAGCTGTTTTTT.

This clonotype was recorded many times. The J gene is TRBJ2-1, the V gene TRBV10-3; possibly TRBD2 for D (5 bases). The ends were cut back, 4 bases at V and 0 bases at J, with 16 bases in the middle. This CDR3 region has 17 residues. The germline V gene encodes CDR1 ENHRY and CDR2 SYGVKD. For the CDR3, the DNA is TGTGCCATCAGTGGGAATAAAGCGGAGAGCTCCTACAATGAGCAGTTCTTC. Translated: CAISGNKAESSYNEQFF.

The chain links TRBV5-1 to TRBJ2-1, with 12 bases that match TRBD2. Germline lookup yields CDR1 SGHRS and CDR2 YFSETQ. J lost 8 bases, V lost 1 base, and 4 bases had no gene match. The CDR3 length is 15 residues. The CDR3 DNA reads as TGCGCCAGCAGCTTGCGACTAGCGGGAGACTATGAGCAGTTCTTC. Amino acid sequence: CASSLRLAGDYEQFF.

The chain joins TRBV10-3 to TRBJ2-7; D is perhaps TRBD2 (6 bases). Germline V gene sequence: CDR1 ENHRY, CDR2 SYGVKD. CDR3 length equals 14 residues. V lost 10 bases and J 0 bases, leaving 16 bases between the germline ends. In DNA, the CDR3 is TGTGCCACCCAGGGACTGGGAAACTCCTACGAGCAGTACTTC. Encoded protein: CATQGLGNSYEQYF.

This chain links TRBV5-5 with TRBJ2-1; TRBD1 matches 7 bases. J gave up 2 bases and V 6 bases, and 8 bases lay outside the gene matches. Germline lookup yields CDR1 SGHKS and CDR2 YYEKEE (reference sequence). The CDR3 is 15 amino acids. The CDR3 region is CASTPSGTAYNEQFF. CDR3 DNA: TGTGCCAGCACCCCTTCCGGGACAGCCTACAATGAGCAGTTCTTC.

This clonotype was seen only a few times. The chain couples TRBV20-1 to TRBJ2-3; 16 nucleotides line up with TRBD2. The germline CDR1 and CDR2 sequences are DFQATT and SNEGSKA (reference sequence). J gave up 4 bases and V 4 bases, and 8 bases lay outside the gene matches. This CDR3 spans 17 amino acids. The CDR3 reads CSATRGLAGGDPDTQYF. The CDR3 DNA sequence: TGCAGTGCTACTAGGGGACTAGCGGGGGGGGACCCAGATACGCAGTATTTT.